The sequence of this T cell receptor beta chain was determined in a study of radiation and T cells in renal cell carcinoma. The CDR3 runs to 16 residues. Per the germline V gene, CDR1 is SGHRS and CDR2 is YFSETQ. V lost 3 bases and J lost 0; bases outside the gene matches: 8. This clone is medium-sized. The target antigen is unknown. Data came from immunoSEQ multiplex PCR; TCRdb stores just in-frame clones and leaves some out. The sample has around 4,000 clones; roughly 58% are singletons. Findings of the study overall: Only small tumor regions of roughly 1 g were sampled. From baseline, blood top tumor clonotypes peaked at 2 weeks post-radiation.

Stated treatment: 15 Gy SBRT to primary tumor, nephrectomy 4 weeks later. Nephrectomy followed 15 Gy stereotactic body radiation by 4 weeks. The receptor comes from a woman in her fifties or sixties with renal cell carcinoma. The material was tumor tissue, obtained from a patient whose treatment included radiotherapy and nephrectomy. V usage is TRBV5-1 and J usage is TRBJ1-2, with TRBD1 matching 7 bases. The CDR3 protein is CASSYSGTAANYGYTF. The CDR3 nucleotides read TGCGCCAGCAGCTATTCTGGGACAGCCGCTAACTATGGCTACACCTTC.